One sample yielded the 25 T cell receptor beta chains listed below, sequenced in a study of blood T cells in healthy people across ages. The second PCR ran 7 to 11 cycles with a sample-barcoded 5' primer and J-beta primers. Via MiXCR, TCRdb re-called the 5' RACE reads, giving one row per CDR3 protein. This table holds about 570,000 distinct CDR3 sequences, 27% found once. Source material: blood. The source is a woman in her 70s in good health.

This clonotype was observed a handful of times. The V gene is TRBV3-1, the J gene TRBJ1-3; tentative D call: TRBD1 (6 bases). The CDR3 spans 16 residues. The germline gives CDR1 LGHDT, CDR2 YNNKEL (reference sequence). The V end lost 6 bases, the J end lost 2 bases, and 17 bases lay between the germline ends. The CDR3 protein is CASRLGGGEAGNTIYF. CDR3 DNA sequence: TGTGCCAGCAGGCTGGGAGGGGGAGAGGCTGGAAACACCATATATTTT.

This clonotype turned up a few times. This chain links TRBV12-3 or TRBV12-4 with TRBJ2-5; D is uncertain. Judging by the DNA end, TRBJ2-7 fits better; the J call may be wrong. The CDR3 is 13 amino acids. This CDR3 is CASRIQGAYEQYF. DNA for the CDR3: TGTGCCAGCAGGATACAAGGAGCCTACGAGCAGTACTTC.

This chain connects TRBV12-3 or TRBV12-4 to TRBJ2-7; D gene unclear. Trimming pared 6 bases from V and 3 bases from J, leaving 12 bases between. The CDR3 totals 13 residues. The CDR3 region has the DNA TGTGCCAGCAGCCTCGCCATGGACTACGAGCAGTACTTC. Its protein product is CASSLAMDYEQYF.

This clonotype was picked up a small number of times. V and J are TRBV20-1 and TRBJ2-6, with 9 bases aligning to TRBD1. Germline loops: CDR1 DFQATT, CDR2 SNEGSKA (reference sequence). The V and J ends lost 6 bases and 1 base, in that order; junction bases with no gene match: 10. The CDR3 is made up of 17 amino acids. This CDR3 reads CSAKSGTGLSGANVLTF. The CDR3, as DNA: TGCAGTGCCAAATCCGGGACAGGGTTGTCTGGGGCCAACGTCCTGACTTTC.

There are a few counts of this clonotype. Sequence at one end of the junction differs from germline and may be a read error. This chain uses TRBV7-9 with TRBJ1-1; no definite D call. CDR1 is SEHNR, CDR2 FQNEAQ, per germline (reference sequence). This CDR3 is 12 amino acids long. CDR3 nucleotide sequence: TGTGCCAGCAGGAGCCATAACACTGAAGCTTCCTTT. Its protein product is CASRSHNTEASF.

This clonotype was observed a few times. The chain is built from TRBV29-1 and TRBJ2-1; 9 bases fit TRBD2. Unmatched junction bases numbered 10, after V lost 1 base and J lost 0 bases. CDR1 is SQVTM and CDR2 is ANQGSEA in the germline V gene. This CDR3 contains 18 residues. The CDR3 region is CSVEVSGGPINSYNEQFF. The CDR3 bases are TGCAGCGTTGAAGTGAGCGGGGGGCCTATAAACTCCTACAATGAGCAGTTCTTC.

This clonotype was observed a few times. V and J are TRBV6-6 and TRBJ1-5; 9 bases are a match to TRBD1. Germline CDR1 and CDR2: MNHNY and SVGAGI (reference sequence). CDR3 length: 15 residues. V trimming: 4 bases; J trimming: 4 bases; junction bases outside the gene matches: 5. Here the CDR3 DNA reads TGTGCCAGCAGTTCAACAGGGGGCGCGAATCAGCCCCAGCATTTT. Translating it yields CASSSTGGANQPQHF.

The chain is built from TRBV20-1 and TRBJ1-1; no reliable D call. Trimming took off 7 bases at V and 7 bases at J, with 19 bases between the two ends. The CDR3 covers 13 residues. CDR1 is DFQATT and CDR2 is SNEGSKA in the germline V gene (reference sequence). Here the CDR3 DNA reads TGCAGTGGTAACGCCGAGAGAGAGGGTGAAGCTTTCTTT. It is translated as CSGNAEREGEAFF.

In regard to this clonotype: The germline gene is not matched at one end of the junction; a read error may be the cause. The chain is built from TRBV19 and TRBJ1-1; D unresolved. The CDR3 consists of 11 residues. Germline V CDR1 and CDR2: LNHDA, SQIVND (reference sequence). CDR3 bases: TGTGCCAGTAGATCGAACATTGAAGCTTTCTTT. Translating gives CASRSNIEAFF.

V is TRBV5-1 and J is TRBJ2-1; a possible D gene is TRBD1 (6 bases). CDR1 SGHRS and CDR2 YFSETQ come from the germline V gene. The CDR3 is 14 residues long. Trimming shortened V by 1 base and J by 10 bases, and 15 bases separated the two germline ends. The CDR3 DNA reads TGCGCCAGCAGCTTGAGGCCGAGGACAGAAGAGCAGTTCTTC. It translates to CASSLRPRTEEQFF. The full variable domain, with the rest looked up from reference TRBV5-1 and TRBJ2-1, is KAGVTQTPRYLIKTRGQQVTLSCSPISGHRSVSWYQQTPGQGLQFLFEYFSETQRNKGNFPGRFSGRQFSNSRSEMNVSTLELGDSALYLCASSLRPRTEEQFFGPGTRLTVL.

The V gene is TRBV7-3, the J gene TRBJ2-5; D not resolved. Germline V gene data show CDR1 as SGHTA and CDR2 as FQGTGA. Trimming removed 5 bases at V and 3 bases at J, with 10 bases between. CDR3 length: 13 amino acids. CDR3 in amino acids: CASSPAGEETQYF. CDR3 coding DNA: TGTGCCAGCAGCCCCGCTGGAGAAGAGACCCAGTACTTC.

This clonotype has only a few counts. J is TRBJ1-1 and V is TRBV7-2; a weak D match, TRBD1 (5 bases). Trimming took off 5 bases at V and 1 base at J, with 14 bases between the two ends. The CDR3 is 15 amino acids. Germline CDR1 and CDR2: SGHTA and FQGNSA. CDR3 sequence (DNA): TGTGCCAGCAGCCCCTCCAGGGTAGAGAACACTGAAGCTTTCTTT. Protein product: CASSPSRVENTEAFF.

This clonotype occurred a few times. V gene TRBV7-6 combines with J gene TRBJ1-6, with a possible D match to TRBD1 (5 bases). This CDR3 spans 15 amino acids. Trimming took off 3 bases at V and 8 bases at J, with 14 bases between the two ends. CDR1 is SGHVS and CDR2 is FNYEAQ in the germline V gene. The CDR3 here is CASSLLRGGDSPLHF. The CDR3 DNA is TGTGCCAGCAGCTTGTTGAGGGGTGGTGATTCACCCCTCCACTTT.

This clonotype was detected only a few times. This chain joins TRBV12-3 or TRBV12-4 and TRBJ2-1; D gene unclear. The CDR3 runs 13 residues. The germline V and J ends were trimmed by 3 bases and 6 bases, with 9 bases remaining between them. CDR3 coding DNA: TGTGCCAGCAGTTTCTCAGAGTCCAATGAGCAGTTCTTC. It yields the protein CASSFSESNEQFF.

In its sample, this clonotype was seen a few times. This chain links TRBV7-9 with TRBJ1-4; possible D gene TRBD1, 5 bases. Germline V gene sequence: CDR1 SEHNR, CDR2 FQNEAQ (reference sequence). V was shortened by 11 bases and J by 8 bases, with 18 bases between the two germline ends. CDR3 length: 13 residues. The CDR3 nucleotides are TGTGCCGGGGAGCGGGGGATTGGAGAAAAACTGTTTTTT. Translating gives CAGERGIGEKLFF.

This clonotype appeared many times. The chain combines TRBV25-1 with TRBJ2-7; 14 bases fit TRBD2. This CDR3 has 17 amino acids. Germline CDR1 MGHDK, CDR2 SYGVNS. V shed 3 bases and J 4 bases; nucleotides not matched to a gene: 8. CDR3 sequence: CASSDSGTSGGRYEQYF. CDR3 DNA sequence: TGTGCCAGCAGTGATTCGGGGACTAGCGGGGGAAGATACGAGCAGTACTTC.

CDR3 protein: CASSLTQGNEQFF. The CDR3 coding sequence is TGTGCCAGCAGCTTAACACAGGGCAATGAGCAGTTCTTC. V and J are TRBV7-3 and TRBJ2-1; possible D gene TRBD1, 6 bases. The CDR3 is 13 residues long. The germline V gene encodes CDR1 SGHTA and CDR2 FQGTGA. V lost 0 bases and J 6 bases, leaving 6 bases between the germline ends.

The CDR3 region has the DNA TGCGCCAGCAGCTTGACTGTCGGGGAAGGGCGAAAACTGTTTTTT. Protein: CASSLTVGEGRKLFF. The chain is built from TRBV5-1 and TRBJ1-4; no reliable D call. With 1 base removed from V and 10 bases from J, the gap between germline ends came to 17 bases. Germline V gene sequence: CDR1 SGHRS, CDR2 YFSETQ. This CDR3 comprises 15 residues.

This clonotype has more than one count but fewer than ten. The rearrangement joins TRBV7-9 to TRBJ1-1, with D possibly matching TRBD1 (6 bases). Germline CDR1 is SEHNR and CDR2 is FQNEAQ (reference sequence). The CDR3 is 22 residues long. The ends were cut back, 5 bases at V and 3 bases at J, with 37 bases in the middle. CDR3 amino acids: CASSITPDTAHQGIVGDTEAFF. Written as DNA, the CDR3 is TGTGCCAGCAGCATCACCCCTGATACAGCACATCAGGGGATAGTTGGTGACACTGAAGCTTTCTTT.

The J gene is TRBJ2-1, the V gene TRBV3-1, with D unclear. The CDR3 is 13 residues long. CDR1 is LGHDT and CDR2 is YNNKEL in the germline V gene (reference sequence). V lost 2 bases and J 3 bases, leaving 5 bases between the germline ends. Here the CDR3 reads CASSQMNYNEQFF. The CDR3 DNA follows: TGTGCCAGCAGCCAAATGAACTACAATGAGCAGTTCTTC.

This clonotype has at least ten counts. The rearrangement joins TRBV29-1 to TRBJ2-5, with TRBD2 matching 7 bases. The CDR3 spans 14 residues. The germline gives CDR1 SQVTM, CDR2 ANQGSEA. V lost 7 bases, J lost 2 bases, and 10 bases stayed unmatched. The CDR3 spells CSAFSSGSQETQYF. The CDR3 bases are TGCAGCGCCTTCTCTAGCGGCAGTCAAGAGACCCAGTACTTC. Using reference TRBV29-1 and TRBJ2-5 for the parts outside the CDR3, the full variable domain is SAVISQKPSRDICQRGTSLTIQCQVDSQVTMMFWYRQQPGQSLTLIATANQGSEATYESGFVIDKFPISRPNLTFSTLTVSNMSPEDSSIYLCSAFSSGSQETQYFGPGTRLLVL.

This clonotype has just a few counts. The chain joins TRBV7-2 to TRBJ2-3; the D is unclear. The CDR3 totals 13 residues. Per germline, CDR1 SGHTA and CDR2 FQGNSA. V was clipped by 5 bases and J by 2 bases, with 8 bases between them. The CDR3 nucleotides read TGTGCCAGCAGCGGACCGTCCACAGATACGCAGTATTTT. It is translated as CASSGPSTDTQYF.

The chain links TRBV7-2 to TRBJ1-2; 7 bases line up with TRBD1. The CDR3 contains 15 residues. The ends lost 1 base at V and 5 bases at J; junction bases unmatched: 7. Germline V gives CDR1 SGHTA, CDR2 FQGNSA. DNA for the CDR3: TGTGCCAGCAGCTTAGGTCGAGGCAGGGGGTATGGCTACACCTTC. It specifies CASSLGRGRGYGYTF.

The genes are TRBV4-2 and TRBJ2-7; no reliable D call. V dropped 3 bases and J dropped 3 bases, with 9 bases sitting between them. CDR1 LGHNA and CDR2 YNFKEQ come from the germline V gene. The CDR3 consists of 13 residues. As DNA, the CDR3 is TGTGCCAGCAGCCACCGGACCATCTACGAGCAGTACTTC. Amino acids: CASSHRTIYEQYF.

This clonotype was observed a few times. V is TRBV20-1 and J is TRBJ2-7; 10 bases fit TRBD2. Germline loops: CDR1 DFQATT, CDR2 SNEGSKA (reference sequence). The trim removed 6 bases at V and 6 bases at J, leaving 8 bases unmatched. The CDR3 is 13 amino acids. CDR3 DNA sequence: TGCAGTGCGGGGACTAGCGATACCTGCGAGCAGTACGTC. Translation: CSAGTSDTCEQYV.